Here is one T cell receptor (beta chain) with its context. The V and J ends lost 0 bases and 3 bases respectively, with 17 bases between them. CDR1 and CDR2 from the germline V gene are MGHRA and YSYEKL. The CDR3 spans 17 residues. Enrollees, about 18 to 90 years old, lived in some 24 US areas. Generated by immunoSEQ multiplex PCR, the TCRdb table keeps only in-frame clones and is missing some. The sample lists fewer than 300,000 clones, roughly 85% occurring once. This sample was taken from a study of blood T cell repertoires in COVID-19. Overall study context: The United States, Italy and Spain supplied acute and convalescent COVID-19 samples. Sample material is recorded as cDNA or gDNA derived from T cells, B-cell-depleted T cells, or PBMCs.

Sequenced: PBMCs or T cells enriched from blood (not recorded which). V gene TRBV4-1 combines with J gene TRBJ2-5; a possible D gene is TRBD1 (5 bases). The receptor was derived from a man in his forties or fifties who had been exposed to COVID-19. The CDR3 DNA reads as TGCGCCAGCAGCCAAGATCGGGTGTTAAGGGGTAAAGAGACCCAGTACTTC. This translates into CASSQDRVLRGKETQYF.